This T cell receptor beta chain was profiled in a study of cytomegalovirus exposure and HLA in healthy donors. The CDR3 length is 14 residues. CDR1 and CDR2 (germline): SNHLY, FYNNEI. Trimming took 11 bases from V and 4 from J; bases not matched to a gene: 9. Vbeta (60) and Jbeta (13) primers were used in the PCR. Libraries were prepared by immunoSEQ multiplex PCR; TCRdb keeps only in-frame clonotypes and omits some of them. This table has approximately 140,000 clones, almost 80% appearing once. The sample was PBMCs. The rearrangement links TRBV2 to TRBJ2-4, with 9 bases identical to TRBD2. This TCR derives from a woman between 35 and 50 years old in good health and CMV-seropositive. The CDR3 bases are TGTGCCGGGGTAGCGGGGGAGCCGAAAAACATTCAGTACTTC. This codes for CAGVAGEPKNIQYF.